The 20 T cell receptor beta chains below come from one sample, sequenced in a study of immune evolution from preneoplasia to lung adenocarcinoma. Assay: immunoSEQ multiplex PCR; the TCRdb copy retains only in-frame clones and omits some. The table records 7,600 or so clones, over 80% of them present only once. The sequenced sample consisted of FFPE minimally invasive lung adenocarcinoma tissue. The source of these receptors is a person between 65 and 79 years old with lung adenocarcinoma.

This chain connects TRBV14 to TRBJ2-5; D may be TRBD2 (5 bases). Trimming stripped 5 bases from V and 3 bases from J, with 22 bases between. The CDR3 is made up of 17 amino acids. The germline V gene encodes CDR1 SGHDN and CDR2 FVKESK. The CDR3 coding sequence is TGTGCCAGCAGCGATGTCCATCGGGATATGGATAAAGAGACCCAGTACTTC. This encodes CASSDVHRDMDKETQYF. Full variable domain (missing parts from reference TRBV14 and TRBJ2-5): EAGVTQFPSHSVIEKGQTVTLRCDPISGHDNLYWYRRVMGKEIKFLLHFVKESKQDESGMPNNRFLAERTGGTYSTLKVQPAELEDSGVYFCASSDVHRDMDKETQYFGPGTRLLVL.

The chain links TRBV30 to TRBJ1-2, with D unclear. V was cut by 3 bases and J by 2 bases, with 10 bases left in between. In germline, CDR1 is GTSNPN, CDR2 SVGIG (reference sequence). The CDR3 spans 13 residues. DNA of the CDR3: TGTGCCTGGAGCTCGACTCAGAACTATGGCTACACCTTC. Amino acids: CAWSSTQNYGYTF. Full variable domain (remainder filled in from reference TRBV30 and TRBJ1-2): SQTIHQWPATLVQPVGSPLSLECTVEGTSNPNLYWYRQAAGRGLQLLFYSVGIGQISSEVPQNLSASRPQDRQFILSSKKLLLSDSGFYLCAWSSTQNYGYTFGSGTRLTVV.

The rearrangement links TRBV6-6 to TRBJ2-7; 8 positions agree with TRBD1. The CDR3 runs 12 residues. V gave up 7 bases and J gave up 3 bases; unmatched junction bases: 2. CDR1 MNHNY and CDR2 SVGAGI come from the germline V gene (reference sequence). CDR3 bases: TGTGCCAGCAATACAGGGGGCTACGAGCAGTACTTC. Encoded protein: CASNTGGYEQYF.

This clone was detected only once. The chain couples TRBV30 to TRBJ1-1, with D hard to call. This CDR3 spans 15 amino acids. Germline CDR1 GTSNPN, CDR2 SVGIG (reference sequence). V was cut by 0 bases and J by 6 bases, with 17 bases left in between. CDR3: CAWSVPHRLGAEAFF. CDR3 DNA: TGTGCCTGGAGTGTACCCCACCGCCTGGGAGCTGAAGCTTTCTTT.

The rearrangement uses TRBV27 and TRBJ2-1; 13 nucleotides match TRBD2. The CDR3 sequence is 15 residues long. CDR1 and CDR2 (germline): MNHEY, SMNVEV (reference sequence). V trimming: 7 bases; J trimming: 6 bases; junction bases outside the gene matches: 6. Here the CDR3 reads CASTLLAGGPNEQFF. The CDR3 nucleotides are TGTGCCAGCACCCTACTAGCGGGAGGGCCCAATGAGCAGTTCTTC.

J is TRBJ2-1 and V is TRBV5-4, with D possibly matching TRBD2 (6 bases). Trimming removed 0 bases at V and 4 bases at J, with 14 bases between. The CDR3 runs 16 residues. CDR1 is SGHNT and CDR2 is YYREEE in the germline V gene (reference sequence). The DNA for the CDR3 is TGTGCCAGCAGCTTGGGAGGGTTGGGGGGTTACAATGAGCAGTTCTTC. It yields the protein CASSLGGLGGYNEQFF.

This sequence joins TRBV28 and TRBJ2-1, with D tentatively TRBD2 (7 bases). Trimming removed 5 bases at V and 0 bases at J, with 17 bases between. Germline-derived CDR1 and CDR2 are MDHEN and SYDVKM. The CDR3 loop spans 17 amino acids. CDR3 nucleotides: TGTGCCAGCAGTCTCCCGGGGGGCCGGAGCTCCTACAATGAGCAGTTCTTC. Protein sequence: CASSLPGGRSSYNEQFF.

V usage is TRBV9 and J usage is TRBJ1-4; tentative D call: TRBD1 (5 bases). The V gene lost 0 bases and the J gene lost 8 bases, with 14 bases spanning the gap. In germline, CDR1 is SGDLS, CDR2 YYNGEE. This CDR3 region has 15 residues. The CDR3 DNA reads TGTGCCAGCAGCGTAGGAGCTGGGGCCGGGGAAAAACTGTTTTTT. Amino acids: CASSVGAGAGEKLFF.

The chain employs TRBV4-2 and TRBJ2-3, with TRBD2 matching 8 bases. This CDR3 is 17 amino acids long. CDR1 and CDR2 (germline): LGHNA, YNFKEQ. J lost 3 bases, V lost 0 bases, and 8 bases had no gene match. The CDR3 loop is CASSQDIQRGRTDTQYF. The CDR3, as DNA: TGTGCCAGCAGCCAAGATATACAGCGGGGGAGAACAGATACGCAGTATTTT.

V usage is TRBV30 and J usage is TRBJ2-4; D uncertain. Germline CDR1 GTSNPN, CDR2 SVGIG (reference sequence). The CDR3 is 13 residues long. V was clipped by 3 bases and J by 6 bases, with 12 bases between them. This chain's CDR3 is CAWSFSRLNIQYF. DNA of the CDR3: TGTGCCTGGAGCTTCTCGCGCTTAAACATTCAGTACTTC.

This chain connects TRBV27 to TRBJ2-5, with a tentative D call TRBD1 (5 bases). V was clipped by 2 bases and J by 5 bases, with 12 bases between them. In germline, CDR1 is MNHEY, CDR2 SMNVEV (reference sequence). The CDR3 has 14 residues. CDR3 DNA: TGTGCCAGCAGTTTAACGGGCAGGGTTGAGACCCAGTACTTC. Amino acid sequence: CASSLTGRVETQYF.

The chain recombines TRBV11-2 with TRBJ2-7, with 9 positions matching TRBD2. Germline V CDR1 and CDR2: SGHAT, FQNNGV. Trimming at V came to 5 bases and at J to 3 bases, leaving 8 bases not matched to a gene. The CDR3 sequence is 15 residues long. The CDR3 sequence is CASSPGASGNYEQYF. The CDR3, as DNA: TGTGCCAGCAGCCCCGGGGCTAGCGGGAACTACGAGCAGTACTTC.

The V gene is TRBV2, the J gene TRBJ2-3; the match to TRBD2 covers 16 bases. CDR1 SNHLY and CDR2 FYNNEI come from the germline V gene. This CDR3 has 18 residues. V dropped 8 bases and J dropped 5; count of bases not matched to a gene: 13. CDR3: CASFISGTSGGARDTQYF. DNA for the CDR3: TGTGCCAGCTTCATTTCCGGGACTAGCGGGGGGGCAAGAGATACGCAGTATTTT. Drawing the rest from reference TRBV2 and TRBJ2-3, the complete variable domain is EPEVTQTPSHQVTQMGQEVILRCVPISNHLYFYWYRQILGQKVEFLVSFYNNEISEKSEIFDDQFSVERPDGSNFTLKIRSTKLEDSAMYFCASFISGTSGGARDTQYFGPGTRLTVL.

The CDR3 DNA reads TGTGCCAGCAGCTTGGGGGGAAGGAGGGAGGAAAAACTGTTTTTT. Residues: CASSLGGRREEKLFF. The chain couples TRBV5-4 to TRBJ1-4; D ambiguous. Germline assignment: CDR1 SGHNT and CDR2 YYREEE (reference sequence). V shed 0 bases and J shed 8 bases, with 14 bases lying between them. The CDR3 has 15 residues.

To note about this clone: The junction departs from germline at one end; a sequencing error may be responsible. The identical CDR3 is also encoded by other nucleotide sequences in the sample. The gene calls are TRBV5-1 and TRBJ2-1; 11 positions match TRBD2. Germline V gene data show CDR1 as SGHRS and CDR2 as YFSETQ. The CDR3 is 15 residues long. Written as DNA, the CDR3 is TGCGCCAGTAGCTTTAGCGGGGGGGCACCCAATGAGCAGTTCTTC. Translating it yields CASSFSGGAPNEQFF.

The chain recombines TRBV7-9 with TRBJ2-2, with 7 bases fitting TRBD1. Germline V gives CDR1 SEHNR, CDR2 FQNEAQ (reference sequence). V lost 1 base and J lost 1; bases outside the gene matches: 0. The CDR3 has 15 amino acids. CDR3 nucleotides: TGTGCCAGCAGCTTAGGGGACAGGAACACCGGGGAGCTGTTTTTT. Its protein product is CASSLGDRNTGELFF.

The gene calls are TRBV27 and TRBJ2-1; 12 bases align to TRBD2. The CDR3 length is 13 residues. Germline CDR1 is MNHEY and CDR2 is SMNVEV (reference sequence). Trimming at V came to 4 bases and at J to 15 bases, leaving 7 bases not matched to a gene. The CDR3 DNA is TGTGCCAGCAGTTCGTCGACTAGCGGGGGACTGTTCTTC. Residues: CASSSSTSGGLFF.

The CDR3 loop reads CASSVDPPGLVRNEQFF. The CDR3 DNA reads as TGTGCCAGCAGCGTAGACCCCCCGGGACTCGTTCGCAATGAGCAGTTCTTC. This chain links TRBV9 with TRBJ2-1; D may be TRBD2 (6 bases). The length of the CDR3 is 17 residues. The germline gives CDR1 SGDLS, CDR2 YYNGEE. V was shortened by 0 bases and J by 6 bases, with 19 bases between the two germline ends.

The rearrangement uses TRBV6-6 and TRBJ2-7; D is unclear. The CDR3 totals 11 residues. Germline CDR1 reads MNHNY; CDR2 reads SVGAGI (reference sequence). V was shortened by 4 bases and J by 3 bases, with 4 bases between the two germline ends. The DNA for the CDR3 is TGTGCCAGCAGTTCTTACTACGAGCAGTACTTC. As protein: CASSSYYEQYF.

The chain combines TRBV14 with TRBJ2-3; a weak D match, TRBD1 (5 bases). Germline values: CDR1 SGHDN, CDR2 FVKESK. The CDR3 has 16 residues. The germline V and J ends were trimmed by 5 bases and 0 bases, with 15 bases remaining between them. The CDR3 region is CASSSLIGVSTDTQYF. CDR3 in DNA: TGTGCCAGCAGCTCCCTTATAGGGGTGAGCACAGATACGCAGTATTTT.